This paragraph reports one T cell receptor beta chain. Its antigen is unidentified. The data derive from a study of shared clonotypes between healthy human individuals. Whole-study results and caveats: Naive CD4 clonotypes were shared across several donors at roughly 5.3%. The generation probabilities recorded for non-shared clonotypes fell below those of clonotypes shared by all four donors.

Adult Caucasians living in Nashville, Tennessee made up all of the donors. The CDR3 is 14 residues long. Germline CDR1 and CDR2: LNHDA and SQIVND (reference sequence). V was clipped by 0 bases and J by 2 bases, with 8 bases between them. The authors' processing: ImmunoSEQ output held junction-only sequences without quality scores, so filtering differed. TCRdb's table, derived via immunoSEQ multiplex PCR, lists solely in-frame clones and lacks some. V and J calls and clone size are as listed in that table; D and trimming were resolved from the DNA. The sample carries about 1,500,000 clones, roughly 96% recorded once.

The chain combines TRBV19 with TRBJ2-7; D is possibly TRBD1 (6 bases). The TCR sequence derives from a man younger than 40 in good health. The sample consisted of naive CD4+ T cells sorted from blood. Stated subset: CD45RA+ positively selected. The CDR3 nucleotides read TGTGCCAGTAGTATAGAAAGGGGGACCTACGAGCAGTACTTC. This sequence encodes CASSIERGTYEQYF.